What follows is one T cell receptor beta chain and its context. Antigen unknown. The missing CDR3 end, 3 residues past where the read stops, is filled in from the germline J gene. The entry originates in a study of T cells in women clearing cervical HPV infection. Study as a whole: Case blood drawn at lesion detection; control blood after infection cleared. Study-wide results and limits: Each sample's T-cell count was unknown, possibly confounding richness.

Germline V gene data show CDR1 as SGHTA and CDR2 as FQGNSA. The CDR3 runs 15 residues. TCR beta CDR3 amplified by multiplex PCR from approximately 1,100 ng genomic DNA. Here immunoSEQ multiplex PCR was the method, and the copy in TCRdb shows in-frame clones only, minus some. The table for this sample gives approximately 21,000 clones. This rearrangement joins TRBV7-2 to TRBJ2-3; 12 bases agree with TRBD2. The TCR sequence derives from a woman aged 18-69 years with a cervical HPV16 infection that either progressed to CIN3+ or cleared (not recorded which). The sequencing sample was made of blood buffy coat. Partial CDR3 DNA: TGTGCCAGCAGCTTAGGGTGGACTAGCGGGGAGACG. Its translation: CASSLGWTSGET. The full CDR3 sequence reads CASSLGWTSGETQYF.